This T cell receptor (beta chain) was sequenced for a study of PD-1 blockade in classical Hodgkin lymphoma. Germline CDR1 SEHNR, CDR2 FQNEAQ (reference sequence). The germline V and J ends were trimmed by 4 bases and 7 bases, with 5 bases remaining between them. CDR3 size: 12 residues. This table comes from immunoSEQ multiplex PCR, and its TCRdb copy is limited to in-frame clones, with some not included. The sample carries 30,000 or so clones, 60% to 80% recorded once. Relapse after autologous stem cell transplantation occurred in every patient, and brentuximab vedotin exposure varied. The starting material was peripheral blood mononuclear cells (PBMCs), obtained before the second cycle of nivolumab. The chain is built from TRBV7-9 and TRBJ1-6; no reliable D call. The TCR sequence derives from a human donor with classical Hodgkin lymphoma. The CDR3 DNA is TGTGCCAGCAGCTATAGCAATTCACCCCTCCACTTT. Its protein is CASSYSNSPLHF.